This T cell receptor (beta chain) was retrieved from a study of T cell responses to AZD1222 COVID-19 vaccine (dated by TCRdb to about 2021). Regarding the research as a whole: AZD1222 recipients whose second dose came at about 4 weeks and those whose second dose came at about 12 weeks were combined into one group, since spike-specific TCR depth and breadth did not differ between the two schedules. A total of just over 230 trial participants underwent TCR sequencing, of whom under 220 had received two doses of AZD1222 and around 25 had received two doses of the MenACWY control vaccine. Trial participants were enrolled by age into subgroups of 18-55, 56-69 and 70-plus years, and around 140, 26 and 57 TCR-sequenced participants, respectively, were included in these subgroups.

For this clone: This clone's antigen is unknown. Per-nucleotide qualities are absent, and no much larger clonotype sits a single base away.

Beyond this particular receptor, the publication reports: Conclusions about previously exposed vaccinees are limited because only five to seven AZD1222 recipients were SARS-CoV-2 seropositive at baseline. In the small 56-69-year group, the increase in depth fell short of significance, most likely because of low power. Vaccine-associated CD4 TCRs spanned the whole spike protein, with dominant responses in regions 160-218 and 743-854. Because no samples from the day 14 peak response were available, repertoires could be characterized only after the peak T cell response. Participants were mostly white British, with more females than males. The authors suggested clonal diversity may have been underestimated. After two AZD1222 doses, spike-specific TCR breadth and depth were significantly higher than at day 0 and than in MenACWY recipients. Reportedly, close to half of the unique spike-specific TCRs recognized epitopes lying outside the regions that are mutated in the B.1.351 and B.1.1.7 variants.

Taken with the paper, the label for time point translates to: baseline before first vaccination. The vaccinee samples were drawn from two UK trials, COV001 and COV002, one of which was a single-blind randomized controlled phase 2/3 trial testing AZD1222 (ChAdOx1 nCoV-19) in healthy adults. Trial participant PBMC samples were collected at day 0 and day 28 after the second dose for TCRbeta chain sequencing. The CDR3 holds 15 amino acids from the cysteine to the phenylalanine. Only the CDR3 portion is preserved as DNA: 45 bases, with reading frame beginning at the first base. The germline V gene (reference sequence) sets CDR1 to MNHEY and CDR2 to SMNVEV. V is cut back by 4 bases and J by 5 bases, with 5 bases in the junction unmatched. The CDR3 regions of human TCRbeta chains were analyzed by immunosequencing. As for the authors' bioinformatics: TCRs in the repertoires were matched against a reference library of SARS-CoV-2-specific TCRs that had been generated with the MIRA antigen-specificity platform. Breadth was defined as the fraction of unique TCRs that were SARS-CoV-2-associated, and depth was defined as the fraction of total T cells that were SARS-CoV-2-associated. Using the MIRA data, each spike-specific TCR was assigned both to the spike region to which the TCR was reactive and to a CD4 or CD8 class. Log10-transformed breadth and depth values were compared by one-way ANOVA with Sidak's multiple comparisons tests. TCRdb took this table from immuneACCESS and kept in-frame rearrangements with V and J called. Such tables lack part of the clones; where checked against another copy, unresolved V genes explain under half of the gap, and the rest is unexplained. D and trimming were read from the DNA, whereas the V and J calls and clone size are those reported in that table. This sample is represented by about 110,000 clones; roughly 88% of them were singletons. The ten largest clones capture 5% to 6% of the sample.

The receptor comes from an adult in good health. Here the sequenced sample was peripheral blood, taken on day 0 of AZD1222 vaccination. Recombination linked TRBV27 to TRBJ2-5; TRBD1 fits 12 bases in the junction. The nucleotide sequence is TGTGCCAGCAGTTCCGGGACAGGGGGCGCTGAGACCCAGTACTTC. Its protein reads: CASSSGTGGAETQYF.